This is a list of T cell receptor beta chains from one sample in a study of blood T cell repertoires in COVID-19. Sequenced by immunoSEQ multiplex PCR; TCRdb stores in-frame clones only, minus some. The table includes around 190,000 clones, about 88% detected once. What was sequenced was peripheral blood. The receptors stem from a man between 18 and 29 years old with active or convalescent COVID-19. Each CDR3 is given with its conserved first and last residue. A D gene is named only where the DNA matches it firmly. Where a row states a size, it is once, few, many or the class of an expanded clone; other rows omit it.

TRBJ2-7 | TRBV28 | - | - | CASRTEEGLRSYEQYF | TGTGCCAGCAGAACGGAGGAGGGTTTAAGGTCCTACGAGCAGTACTTC
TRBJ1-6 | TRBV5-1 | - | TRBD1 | CASSITGTDLPNSPLHF | TGCGCCAGCAGTATAACCGGGACAGACCTTCCCAATTCACCCCTCCACTTT
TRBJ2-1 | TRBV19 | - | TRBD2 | CASSRREDNEQFF | TGTGCCAGTTCCCGGCGGGAGGACAATGAGCAGTTCTTC
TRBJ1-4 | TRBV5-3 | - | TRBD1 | CARSWGDRGRRANEKLFF | TGTGCCAGAAGCTGGGGCGACAGGGGGCGCCGGGCTAATGAAAAACTGTTTTTT
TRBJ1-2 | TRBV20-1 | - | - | CSASAGFDYGYTF | TGCAGTGCTAGTGCAGGGTTCGACTATGGCTACACCTTC
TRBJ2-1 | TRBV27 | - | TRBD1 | CASSWQGAFSYNEQFF | TGTGCCAGCAGTTGGCAGGGGGCTTTTTCCTACAATGAGCAGTTCTTC
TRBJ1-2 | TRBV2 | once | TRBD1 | CASTRQGPTGYTF | TGTGCCAGCACCAGACAGGGGCCGACCGGCTACACCTTC
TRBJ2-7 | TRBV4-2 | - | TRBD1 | CASSHDWDSLYEQYF | TGTGCCAGCAGCCATGATTGGGACAGCCTCTACGAGCAGTACTTC
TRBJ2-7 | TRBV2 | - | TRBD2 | CASRELAGSPYEQYF | TGTGCCAGCAGGGAACTAGCGGGAAGCCCCTACGAGCAGTACTTC
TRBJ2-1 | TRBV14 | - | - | CASRRRRGPSSYNEQFF | TGTGCCAGCAGGAGAAGGAGGGGTCCGAGCTCCTACAATGAGCAGTTCTTC
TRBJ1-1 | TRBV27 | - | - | CASSPLVSGEAFF | TGTGCCAGCAGTCCCCTAGTTAGCGGTGAAGCTTTCTTT
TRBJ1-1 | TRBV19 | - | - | CASRHSKGNTEAFF | TGTGCCAGTAGACACAGTAAAGGCAACACTGAAGCTTTCTTT
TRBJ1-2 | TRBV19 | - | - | CASSIMTGPYGYTF | TGTGCCAGTAGTATAATGACAGGCCCCTATGGCTACACCTTC
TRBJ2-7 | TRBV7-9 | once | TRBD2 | CASSPTTSGRLEQYF | TGTGCCAGCAGCCCCACGACTAGCGGGAGGCTTGAGCAGTACTTC
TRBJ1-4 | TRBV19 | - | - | CASSMQDATNEKLFF | TGTGCCAGTAGTATGCAGGATGCAACTAATGAAAAACTGTTTTTT
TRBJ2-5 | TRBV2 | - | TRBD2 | CASGAGGLRETQYF | TGTGCCAGCGGAGCGGGGGGGCTTCGGGAGACCCAGTACTTC
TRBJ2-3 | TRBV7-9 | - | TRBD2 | CASSQEPGLPTDTQYF | TGTGCCAGCAGCCAAGAGCCGGGACTACCCACAGATACGCAGTATTTT
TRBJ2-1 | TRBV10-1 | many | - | CASADPGYDEQFF | TGCGCCAGCGCGGACCCGGGGTACGATGAGCAGTTCTTC
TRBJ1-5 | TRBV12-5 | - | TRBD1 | CASGLVRAGGGDQPQHF | TGTGCTAGTGGTTTGGTACGTGCAGGGGGTGGTGACCAGCCCCAGCATTTT
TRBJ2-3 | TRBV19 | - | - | CASSDSFTDTQYF | TGTGCCAGTAGTGACAGTTTCACAGATACGCAGTATTTT
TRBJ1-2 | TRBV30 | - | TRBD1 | CAWDRDYGYTF | TGTGCCTGGGACAGGGACTATGGCTACACCTTC
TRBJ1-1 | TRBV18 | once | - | CASSPQGINTEAFF | TGTGCCAGCTCACCACAGGGGATTAACACTGAAGCTTTCTTT
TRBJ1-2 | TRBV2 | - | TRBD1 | CASHWTGLVNYGYTF | TGTGCCAGCCACTGGACAGGCCTAGTGAACTATGGCTACACCTTC
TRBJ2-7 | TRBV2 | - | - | CASTPTRVLNFFEQYF | TGTGCCAGCACCCCAACCAGGGTGTTGAATTTCTTCGAGCAGTACTTC
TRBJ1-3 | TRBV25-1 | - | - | CASTSGSWGNTIYF | TGTGCCAGCACGTCGGGGTCGTGGGGAAACACCATATATTTT
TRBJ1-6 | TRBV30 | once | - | CAWSVGAGNSPLHF | TGTGCCTGGAGTGTTGGCGCGGGGAATTCACCCCTCCACTTT
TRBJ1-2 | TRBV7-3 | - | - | CASSERTNSGYTF | TGTGCCAGCAGCGAGAGAACGAACTCTGGCTACACCTTC
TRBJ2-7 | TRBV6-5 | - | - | CASSPLSPTIAEQYF | TGTGCCAGCAGTCCCCTTAGTCCGACTATTGCCGAGCAGTACTTC
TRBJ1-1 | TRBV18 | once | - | CASAGGENTEAFF | TGTGCCAGCGCTGGGGGGGAGAACACTGAAGCTTTCTTT
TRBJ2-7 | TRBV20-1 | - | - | CSARGQPSSYEQYF | TGCAGTGCTCGTGGACAGCCGAGCTCCTACGAGCAGTACTTC
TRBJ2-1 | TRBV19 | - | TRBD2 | CASSIVKGLAGGSEQFF | TGTGCCAGTAGTATAGTAAAGGGACTAGCGGGAGGTAGTGAGCAGTTCTTC
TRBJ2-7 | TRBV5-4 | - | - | CASSSGDSSYEQYF | TGTGCCAGCAGCTCCGGTGACAGTTCCTACGAGCAGTACTTC
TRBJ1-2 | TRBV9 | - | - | CASSVDSYGYTF | TGTGCCAGCAGCGTAGATAGCTATGGCTACACCTTC
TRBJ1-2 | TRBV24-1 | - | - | CATSDQDSPYGYTF | TGTGCCACCAGTGACCAGGACAGCCCCTATGGCTACACCTTC
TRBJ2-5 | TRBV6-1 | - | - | CASSTQGEATQYF | TGTGCCAGCAGTACTCAGGGTGAGGCGACCCAGTACTTC
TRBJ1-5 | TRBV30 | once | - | CAYALGGGGSNQPQHF | TGTGCCTACGCCCTAGGGGGGGGTGGGAGCAATCAGCCCCAGCATTTT
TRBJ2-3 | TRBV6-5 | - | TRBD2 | CASTTSGADTQYF | TGTGCCAGCACCACTAGCGGGGCTGATACGCAGTATTTT
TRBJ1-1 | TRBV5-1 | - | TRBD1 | CASSPGDSVNTEAFF | TGCGCCAGCAGCCCCGGGGACAGCGTGAACACTGAAGCTTTCTTT
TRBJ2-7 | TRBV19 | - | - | CASSVSRGSYEQYF | TGTGCCAGTAGCGTGTCAAGGGGCTCCTACGAGCAGTACTTC
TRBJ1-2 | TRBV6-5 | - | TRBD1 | CASSSAGGPYGYTF | TGTGCCAGCAGTTCCGCAGGGGGTCCCTATGGCTACACCTTC
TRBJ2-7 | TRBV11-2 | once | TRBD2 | CASSSLLTAGGYYEQYF | TGTGCCAGCAGCTCCCTTTTAACGGCGGGAGGATACTACGAGCAGTACTTC
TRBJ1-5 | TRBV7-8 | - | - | CASSLARGINQPQHF | TGTGCCAGCAGCTTAGCGCGGGGCATTAATCAGCCCCAGCATTTT
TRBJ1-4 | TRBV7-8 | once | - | CASSLAPNEKLFF | TGTGCCAGCAGCTTAGCCCCAAATGAAAAACTGTTTTTT
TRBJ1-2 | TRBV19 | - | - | CASSPVGVYGYTF | TGTGCCAGTAGCCCCGTGGGAGTATATGGCTACACCTTC
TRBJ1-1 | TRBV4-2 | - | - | CASSQEEEGNTEAFF | TGTGCCAGCAGCCAAGAGGAGGAGGGTAACACTGAAGCTTTCTTT